Detailed here is one TCR beta chain. As yet, its antigen is unknown. The whole isolated RNA underwent reverse transcription, so sequencing captured expressed TCRB transcripts. The table came from immunoSEQ multiplex PCR; TCRdb's copy has only in-frame clones and leaves some out. The data contain around 300,000 clones, around 7.3% of them singletons. These data originate in a study of beta chain features in type 1 diabetes. As for the study in general: Sorted cell examination encompassed 85 million to 140 million cells across all samples.

General observations from the study: Type 1 diabetes patients showed fewer insertions and more deletions at VDJ junctions.

It was one heparinised blood draw, averaging roughly 120 mL, that each donor gave. Cell sorting via CD45RO/CCR7/CD25/CD127/CD95/CD27 was performed to obtain CD4+ naive, central memory, regulatory and stem cell-like memory cells. The V and J ends lost 2 bases and 5 bases respectively, with 10 bases between them. This CDR3 has 13 residues. CDR1 and CDR2 (germline): SGHRS, YFSETQ. This TCR derives from a young woman in good health. The sequenced sample was central memory CD4+ T cells from blood. The J gene is TRBJ2-5, the V gene TRBV5-1, with D possibly TRBD2 on 5 matching bases. The CDR3 nucleotides are TGCGCCAGCAGCTTTGGTTCGGGGGAGACCCAGTACTTC. This translates into CASSFGSGETQYF.